The 16 T cell receptor beta chains below all came from one sample that was sequenced in a study of T cells after yellow fever vaccination (dated by TCRdb to between 2017 and 2020). What this sample's treatment or condition label stands for: live attenuated yellow fever vaccine strain. Library creation used 5' RACE. The reads were generated on an Illumina NovaSeq 6000. Using fastp at Q25 and MiXCR, TCRdb reprocessed the public reads and kept productive beta chains. Rows with a matching CDR3 protein are joined into one entry that keeps the most common DNA and genes. The sample table shows 120,000 or so distinct CDR3 sequences, and more than 7.5% are seen once. The ten largest clones capture 40% of the sample. Sample: CD8+ T cells sorted from PBMCs, taken on the day of the yellow fever booster vaccination. Receptor source: a man younger than 35 who received the YFV17D yellow fever vaccine.

This clonotype was detected a few times. This chain uses TRBV6-5 with TRBJ1-1; D is undetermined. The length of the CDR3 is 16 residues. CDR1 MNHEY and CDR2 SVGAGI come from the germline V gene. V was trimmed by 0 bases and J by 3 bases, leaving 14 bases between them. CDR3 protein: CASSYSTGFSDTEAFF. As DNA, the CDR3 is TGTGCCAGCAGTTACTCGACCGGCTTTTCGGACACTGAAGCTTTCTTT.

This clonotype was detected only a few times. The genes are TRBV6-2 or TRBV6-3 and TRBJ2-5, with 7 bases identical to TRBD2. V shed 2 bases, J shed 5 bases, and the junction held 5 bases outside the gene matches. The V gene's germline CDR1 is MNHEY and CDR2 SVGEGT. The CDR3 totals 14 residues. In nucleotides, the CDR3 is TGTGCCAGCAGTTACGGGACTACTTGGGAGACCCAGTACTTC. Amino acid sequence: CASSYGTTWETQYF.

The V call is TRBV7-9, the J call TRBJ1-4; tentatively, D is TRBD1 (5 bases). V was trimmed by 4 bases and J by 3 bases, leaving 15 bases between them. CDR3 size: 16 residues. Germline CDR1 and CDR2: SEHNR and FQNEAQ (reference sequence). The CDR3 coding sequence is TGTGCCAGCAGCTCAGGGTCCCGCGGGGCTAATGAAAAACTGTTTTTT. Translation gives CASSSGSRGANEKLFF.

This clonotype appeared a few times. The rearrangement uses TRBV6-2 or TRBV6-3 and TRBJ2-5, with D unresolved. This CDR3 region has 13 residues. In germline, CDR1 is MNHEY, CDR2 SVGEGT. V was clipped by 8 bases and J by 3 bases, with 13 bases between them. CDR3 sequence: CASVTTPEETQYF. The CDR3 coding sequence is TGTGCCAGCGTCACGACTCCCGAAGAGACCCAGTACTTC.

This rearrangement joins TRBV9 to TRBJ2-7, with no clear D. This CDR3 comprises 14 residues. Germline V gene lookup returns CDR1 SGDLS and CDR2 YYNGEE. The germline V and J ends were trimmed by 0 bases and 0 bases, with 7 bases remaining between them. The CDR3: CASSVADFSYEQYF. CDR3 DNA: TGTGCCAGCAGCGTAGCCGACTTCTCCTACGAGCAGTACTTC.

This sequence joins TRBV6-2 or TRBV6-3 and TRBJ2-1; 7 nucleotides line up with TRBD2. V dropped 1 base and J dropped 7; count of bases not matched to a gene: 13. Germline lookup yields CDR1 MNHEY and CDR2 SVGEGT. The CDR3 contains 17 residues. CDR3 loop: CASSYFRARGGENEQFF. CDR3 DNA sequence: TGTGCCAGCAGTTACTTTCGGGCTCGCGGGGGAGAGAATGAGCAGTTCTTC.

This clonotype appeared many times. The chain carries TRBV12-3 or TRBV12-4 and TRBJ2-2; D unresolved. This CDR3 is built from 14 residues. Deletions cut 7 bases from V and 3 bases from J, with 12 bases between. The CDR3 DNA is TGTGCCAGCACGGGTAGCCAGTACACCGGGGAGCTGTTTTTT. It encodes CASTGSQYTGELFF.

This clonotype was counted only a few times. V is TRBV7-9 and J is TRBJ2-7; TRBD1 is a possible D gene (6 bases). There are 12 residues in the CDR3. V was cut by 5 bases and J by 3 bases, with 8 bases left in between. Germline CDR1 and CDR2: SEHNR and FQNEAQ (reference sequence). CDR3: CASSKDSYEQYV. The CDR3 nucleotides read TGTGCCAGCAGCAAGGACAGCTACGAGCAGTACGTC.

The chain employs TRBV4-3 and TRBJ2-2; tentative D call: TRBD2 (5 bases). Trimming took off 3 bases at V and 0 bases at J, with 14 bases between the two ends. This CDR3 is built from 17 residues. Germline V CDR1 and CDR2: LGHNA, YSLEER. The CDR3 nucleotides are TGCGCCAGCAGCCACCCGGGAAGGCTCACGAACACCGGGGAGCTGTTTTTT. Protein: CASSHPGRLTNTGELFF.

This clonotype was seen a few times. The J gene is TRBJ2-2, the V gene TRBV29-1; D is perhaps TRBD1 (6 bases). Germline V gene sequence: CDR1 SQVTM, CDR2 ANQGSEA. Trimming took 5 bases from V and 6 from J, leaving 19 bases between them. This CDR3 has 15 residues. CDR3 nucleotide sequence: TGCAGCGTTTATTTCACGGACAGACTTCCCGGGGAGCTGTTTTTT. It specifies CSVYFTDRLPGELFF.

This clonotype has more than one count but fewer than ten. The rearrangement joins TRBV12-3 or TRBV12-4 to TRBJ1-3; possibly TRBD1 for D (5 bases). V was cut by 6 bases and J by 2 bases, with 8 bases left in between. The CDR3 is 13 residues long. In DNA form, the CDR3 reads TGTGCCAGCAGCGACAGAACTGGAAACACCATATATTTT. The encoded protein is CASSDRTGNTIYF.

V and J are TRBV28 and TRBJ2-3; 9 bases fit TRBD2. Germline CDR1 is MDHEN and CDR2 is SYDVKM. The CDR3 spans 16 residues. V lost 6 bases and J lost 7; bases outside the gene matches: 14. CDR3 protein: CASRGLAGRDLYTQYF. Here the CDR3 DNA reads TGTGCCAGCAGGGGGCTAGCGGGGAGGGACTTATATACGCAGTATTTT.

The table lists this clonotype with a few counts. This chain joins TRBV5-1 and TRBJ2-7, with D possibly TRBD1 on 5 matching bases. CDR3 size: 17 residues. Looked up from germline, CDR1 is SGHRS and CDR2 is YFSETQ. V lost 0 bases and J lost 0, with 16 bases in between. Here the CDR3 reads CASSLGSGRTNSYEQYF. In DNA, the CDR3 is TGCGCCAGCAGCTTGGGCTCCGGCAGGACAAACTCCTACGAGCAGTACTTC.

This clonotype was counted ten times or more. The chain recombines TRBV27 with TRBJ2-1; no firm D call. This CDR3 has 15 residues. The ends were cut back, 3 bases at V and 4 bases at J, with 13 bases in the middle. Germline values: CDR1 MNHEY, CDR2 SMNVEV (reference sequence). This chain's CDR3 is CASSLARALYNEQFF. For the CDR3, the DNA is TGTGCCAGCAGTTTGGCAAGGGCGCTATACAATGAGCAGTTCTTC.

This clonotype turned up a few times. The CDR3 loop is CASSLAGATNEKLFF. DNA of the CDR3: TGTGCCAGCAGCTTGGCGGGAGCAACTAATGAAAAACTGTTTTTT. The J gene is TRBJ1-4, the V gene TRBV3-1; D call uncertain. V was clipped by 5 bases and J by 0 bases, with 10 bases between them. The CDR3 runs to 15 residues. Germline V gene sequence: CDR1 LGHDT, CDR2 YNNKEL (reference sequence).

The gene calls are TRBV4-3 and TRBJ2-3, with a weak D call TRBD2 (7 bases). Per germline, CDR1 LGHNA and CDR2 YSLEER. This CDR3 contains 16 residues. Trimming pared 1 base from V and 0 bases from J, leaving 11 bases between. This CDR3 reads CASSQGGRGSTDTQYF. The CDR3 nucleotides read TGCGCCAGCAGCCAAGGTGGGAGGGGGAGCACAGATACGCAGTATTTT.